The source of this TCR beta chain is a study of identifying expanded T cells in peripheral blood. The germline V and J ends were trimmed by 4 bases and 6 bases, with 15 bases remaining between them. The CDR3 length is 14 residues. Germline V gives CDR1 MNHNS, CDR2 SASEGT. Using immunoSEQ multiplex PCR, the repertoire was profiled, and TCRdb retains in-frame clones only, with some absent. Of 60,000 to 65,000 clones in the sample, about four fifths were seen once. Sequencing input: blood. This chain links TRBV6-1 with TRBJ1-1; tentative D call: TRBD1 (6 bases). The TCR originated in a person between 18 and 75 years old in good health. The CDR3 loop is CASSVDGGEAEAFF. The CDR3 bases are TGTGCCAGCAGTGTGGACGGGGGCGAAGCTGAAGCTTTCTTT.